One sample yielded the 9 T cell receptor beta chains listed below, sequenced in a study of T cell responses to AZD1222 COVID-19 vaccine. Clones were read by immunoSEQ multiplex PCR, and TCRdb kept only the in-frame ones, dropping some. The data show 130,000 to 150,000 clones, roughly 92% seen once. The material was peripheral blood, obtained on day 0 of AZD1222 vaccination. The receptor source for this set is an adult in good health.

This rearrangement joins TRBV5-1 to TRBJ2-7; 12 positions match TRBD1. The CDR3 totals 15 residues. Losses at the gene ends were 5 bases for V and 7 bases for J; bases not matched to a gene: 10. Germline V gene data show CDR1 as SGHRS and CDR2 as YFSETQ. The CDR3 coding sequence is TGCGCCAGCAGACCCCCGGGACAGGGGGCGAGAGAGCAGTACTTC. This translates into CASRPPGQGAREQYF. The variable domain in full, with the rest retrieved from reference TRBV5-1 and TRBJ2-7, is KAGVTQTPRYLIKTRGQQVTLSCSPISGHRSVSWYQQTPGQGLQFLFEYFSETQRNKGNFPGRFSGRQFSNSRSEMNVSTLELGDSALYLCASRPPGQGAREQYFGPGTRLTVT.

J is TRBJ2-1 and V is TRBV5-1, with 8 bases that match TRBD2. The CDR3 has 14 residues. Germline V gene sequence: CDR1 SGHRS, CDR2 YFSETQ. V lost 3 bases to trimming and J lost 7 bases; unmatched junction nucleotides: 6. The CDR3 nucleotides are TGCGCCAGCAGCTCTCGGGAGGGAGGAAATGAGCAGTTCTTC. It encodes CASSSREGGNEQFF. The entire variable domain, with the rest obtained from reference TRBV5-1 and TRBJ2-1, is as follows: KAGVTQTPRYLIKTRGQQVTLSCSPISGHRSVSWYQQTPGQGLQFLFEYFSETQRNKGNFPGRFSGRQFSNSRSEMNVSTLELGDSALYLCASSSREGGNEQFFGPGTRLTVL.

The chain has TRBV19 and TRBJ1-6; D remains unclear. The CDR3 loop spans 14 amino acids. The germline V gene encodes CDR1 LNHDA and CDR2 SQIVND (reference sequence). Trimming removed 9 bases from V and 8 bases from J, with 17 bases in between. CDR3 residues: CASRTPNLYSPLHF. CDR3 nucleotide sequence: TGTGCCAGCCGAACACCGAATCTCTATTCACCCCTCCACTTT. Combining the CDR3 with reference TRBV19 and TRBJ1-6 gives the whole variable domain DGGITQSPKYLFRKEGQNVTLSCEQNLNHDAMYWYRQDPGQGLRLIYYSQIVNDFQKGDIAEGYSVSREKKESFPLTVTSAQKNPTAFYLCASRTPNLYSPLHFGNGTRLTVT.

The rearrangement joins TRBV5-1 to TRBJ2-7; D might be TRBD2 (5 bases). This CDR3 comprises 12 residues. V gave up 1 base and J gave up 7 bases, with 9 bases separating them. Germline assignment: CDR1 SGHRS and CDR2 YFSETQ. CDR3 coding DNA: TGCGCCAGCAGCTTGTCACCGGGAGAGCAGTACTTC. Translation gives CASSLSPGEQYF.

The V gene is TRBV7-3, the J gene TRBJ2-1; a weak D match, TRBD1 (6 bases). This CDR3 spans 14 amino acids. V was clipped by 0 bases and J by 13 bases, with 16 bases between them. CDR1 is SGHTA and CDR2 is FQGTGA in the germline V gene. CDR3 sequence (DNA): TGTGCCAGCAGCTTAACATTCCTGGACAGACGACAGTTCTTC. Its protein product is CASSLTFLDRRQFF.

CDR3 region: CASSRRDRQPQHF. The CDR3 coding sequence is TGTGCCAGCAGCCGACGGGACAGACAGCCCCAGCATTTT. The chain couples TRBV7-2 to TRBJ1-5; 7 nucleotides align to TRBD1. In germline, CDR1 is SGHTA, CDR2 FQGNSA. J gave up 7 bases and V 5 bases, and 5 bases lay outside the gene matches. This CDR3 region has 13 residues.

This chain uses TRBV18 with TRBJ1-3; no definite D call. The CDR3 length is 15 residues. Trimming removed 2 bases from V and 1 base from J, with 9 bases in between. Germline values: CDR1 KGHSH, CDR2 LQKENI. CDR3 DNA: TGTGCCAGCTCACCATTGCGGGGTTCTGGAAACACCATATATTTT. It encodes CASSPLRGSGNTIYF.

J is TRBJ1-4 and V is TRBV7-6; TRBD1 matches 8 bases. Germline V lookup: CDR1 SGHVS, CDR2 FNYEAQ. This CDR3 has 16 amino acids. Unmatched junction bases numbered 4, after V lost 1 base and J lost 3 bases. The CDR3 sequence: CASSLGTGSPNEKLFF. Here the CDR3 DNA reads TGTGCCAGCAGCTTAGGGACAGGGTCTCCTAATGAAAAACTGTTTTTT.

The rearrangement uses TRBV11-2 and TRBJ2-1; D is ambiguous. The V end lost 2 bases, the J end lost 6 bases, and 14 bases lay between the germline ends. Germline V CDR1 and CDR2: SGHAT, FQNNGV. CDR3 size: 15 residues. The CDR3 nucleotides are TGTGCCAGCAGCTTAAGTTCCGGGTCGGGCAATGAGCAGTTCTTC. Amino acid sequence: CASSLSSGSGNEQFF.